These 13 T cell receptor beta chains originate from one sample sequenced in a study of T cell clonotyping in hematopoietic cell transplantation (dated by TCRdb to 2020 to 2023). Libraries came from the immunoSEQ multiplex PCR assay. TCRdb carries this immuneACCESS record with in-frame sequences only. Its versions omit some clonotypes, under half of them owing to an unresolved V gene in the studies checked, with the rest unexplained. The table for this sample lists some 30,000 clones; roughly three quarters of them were counted only once. About 5.9% of the sample goes to the ten largest clones. What the time point label conveys for this sample: recipient sample about 28 days before transplant, after cytoreduction. The input for sequencing was peripheral blood mononuclear cells, taken before stem cell transplant. The receptors shown here come from a man aged 45-65 years with myelodysplastic syndrome. Some clones in this sample may be carry-over from other donors' samples.

About this clone: An end of the junction differs from the germline gene, which may be a read error. The chain carries TRBV20-1 and TRBJ1-2, with TRBD1 as a possible D gene (5 bases). The CDR3 loop spans 8 amino acids. CDR1 and CDR2 (germline): DFQATT, SNEGSKA (reference sequence). The CDR3 here is CSAHGTAF. CDR3 sequence (DNA): TGCAGTGCCCATGGGACGGCCTTC.

V gene TRBV5-1 combines with J gene TRBJ2-7; 8 nucleotides line up with TRBD1. Trimming took 1 base from V and 3 from J; bases not matched to a gene: 6. Germline V gene lookup returns CDR1 SGHRS and CDR2 YFSETQ. This CDR3 contains 15 residues. Here the CDR3 DNA reads TGCGCCAGCAGCTTGTTACCAGGGGGCTACTACGAGCAGTACTTC. Encoded protein: CASSLLPGGYYEQYF. Full variable domain (outside the CDR3, taken from reference TRBV5-1 and TRBJ2-7): KAGVTQTPRYLIKTRGQQVTLSCSPISGHRSVSWYQQTPGQGLQFLFEYFSETQRNKGNFPGRFSGRQFSNSRSEMNVSTLELGDSALYLCASSLLPGGYYEQYFGPGTRLTVT.

This rearrangement joins TRBV6-6 to TRBJ1-1; no reliable D call. The V end lost 0 bases, the J end lost 1 base, and 3 bases lay between the germline ends. From germline, CDR1 is MNHNY and CDR2 SVGAGI (reference sequence). There are 13 residues in the CDR3. In DNA, the CDR3 is TGTGCCAGCAGTTACTCCTCGAACACTGAAGCTTTCTTT. This codes for CASSYSSNTEAFF.

The V gene is TRBV5-6, the J gene TRBJ2-7; D remains ambiguous. The germline V gene has CDR1 SGHDT and CDR2 YYEEEE. Trimming took off 0 bases at V and 7 bases at J, with 5 bases between the two ends. The CDR3 totals 11 residues. The CDR3 DNA follows: TGTGCCAGCAGCTTGGCCGGAGAGCAGTACTTC. It yields the protein CASSLAGEQYF.

The rearrangement joins TRBV4-1 to TRBJ1-1, with TRBD1 identical over 9 bases. Germline-derived CDR1 and CDR2 are MGHRA and YSYEKL. This CDR3 has 15 amino acids. J was trimmed by 5 bases and V by 1 base; bases with no gene match: 5. CDR3 amino acids: CASSQAHRGRTEAFF. In DNA form, the CDR3 reads TGCGCCAGCAGCCAAGCTCACAGGGGGCGGACTGAAGCTTTCTTT.

The chain is built from TRBV30 and TRBJ1-4; 10 nucleotides agree with TRBD1. The junction had 6 bases not matched to a gene; V was cut back by 8 bases and J by 6 bases. CDR3 length: 13 amino acids. Germline assignment: CDR1 GTSNPN and CDR2 SVGIG (reference sequence). The CDR3 DNA is TGTGCCCGGGGCGGGACAGGGGATGAAAAACTGTTTTTT. Translation: CARGGTGDEKLFF.

The chain employs TRBV6-6 and TRBJ2-7, with TRBD1 identical over 8 bases. Losses at the gene ends were 5 bases for V and 4 bases for J; bases not matched to a gene: 4. Germline CDR1 is MNHNY and CDR2 is SVGAGI (reference sequence). CDR3 length: 13 residues. CDR3 coding DNA: TGTGCCAGCAGTACTGGGGACAGGTACGAGCAGTACTTC. It translates to CASSTGDRYEQYF.

The chain combines TRBV5-6 with TRBJ2-2; no clear D. The CDR3 extends over 12 amino acids. Looked up from germline, CDR1 is SGHDT and CDR2 is YYEEEE. Trimming pared 5 bases from V and 4 bases from J, leaving 6 bases between. For the CDR3, the DNA is TGTGCCAGCAGTTTTACCACCGGGGAGCTGTTTTTT. Translated: CASSFTTGELFF.

The J gene is TRBJ1-1, the V gene TRBV6-1; D is undetermined. CDR1 MNHNS and CDR2 SASEGT come from the germline V gene. V dropped 2 bases and J dropped 1 base, with 8 bases sitting between them. The CDR3 is 14 residues long. CDR3 amino acids: CASSERVANTEAFF. The CDR3 region has the DNA TGTGCCAGCAGTGAAAGGGTGGCGAACACTGAAGCTTTCTTT.

The chain has TRBV6-5 and TRBJ1-4, with D hard to call. V gave up 8 bases and J gave up 0 bases, with 10 bases separating them. CDR1 MNHEY and CDR2 SVGAGI come from the germline V gene. The CDR3 is 14 residues long. CDR3: CASRSYATNEKLFF. CDR3 bases: TGTGCCAGCCGCAGCTATGCAACTAATGAAAAACTGTTTTTT.

CDR3 residues: CASSRAVSYEQYF. CDR3 nucleotides: TGTGCCAGCAGCAGAGCGGTTTCCTACGAGCAGTACTTC. The V and J genes are TRBV7-2 and TRBJ2-7; D is possibly TRBD2 (5 bases). The CDR3 runs 13 residues. Trimming cost V 5 bases and J 1 base, with 9 bases left between them. CDR1 is SGHTA, CDR2 FQGNSA, per germline.

This chain connects TRBV28 to TRBJ2-2; D is uncertain. Germline lookup yields CDR1 MDHEN and CDR2 SYDVKM. CDR3 length: 12 residues. V dropped 2 bases and J dropped 6 bases, with 4 bases sitting between them. The CDR3 DNA is TGTGCCAGCAGTTTAGCTGCCGGGGAGCTGTTTTTT. It specifies CASSLAAGELFF.

The J gene is TRBJ1-2, the V gene TRBV5-6, with D possibly being TRBD1 (5 bases). V was shortened by 6 bases and J by 6 bases, with 15 bases between the two germline ends. The germline V gene encodes CDR1 SGHDT and CDR2 YYEEEE. The CDR3 extends over 13 amino acids. The CDR3 sequence: CASKHRDAHGYTF. The CDR3 DNA reads as TGTGCCAGCAAGCACCGGGACGCCCATGGCTACACCTTC.